Below, 19 T cell receptor beta chains from the same sample are listed, as sequenced in a study of regulatory dendritic cells for organ transplantation. The data were produced by immunoSEQ multiplex PCR, yet TCRdb's version contains in-frame clones alone and is incomplete. The sample has around 8,000 clones; 60% to 70% are singletons. What these receptors recognize is not known. CFSE-labeled sorted T cells met regulatory or mature dendritic cells for four to five days. Sequences were obtained from memory CD4+ T cells from blood cultured with dendritic cells. The subset here: CD45RO+ memory T cells. These receptors were taken from a human donor in good health.

As regards this clone: One junction end does not reproduce the germline sequence, and a read error may be involved. This chain uses TRBV5-4 with TRBJ2-1, with D maybe TRBD2 (7 bases). The CDR3 is 16 residues long. Germline V gives CDR1 SGHNT, CDR2 YYREEE (reference sequence). This CDR3 is CASSRTWRGPLNEQFF. The CDR3 DNA follows: TGCGCCAGCAGCCGGACCTGGCGGGGGCCCCTCAATGAGCAGTTCTTC.

The V and J genes are TRBV7-9 and TRBJ1-2, with 10 bases aligning to TRBD1. This CDR3 is built from 17 residues. With V trimmed by 5 bases and J by 1 base, 10 bases remained unmatched. Germline V gene data show CDR1 as SEHNR and CDR2 as FQNEAQ (reference sequence). The CDR3 DNA follows: TGTGCCAGCAGCGCCGACAGGGGGCGTCAGGTTAACTATGGCTACACCTTC. Protein sequence: CASSADRGRQVNYGYTF.

This clone was observed a few times. V gene TRBV5-1 combines with J gene TRBJ1-6; D gene ambiguous. The CDR3 contains 17 residues. The V and J ends lost 4 bases and 10 bases respectively, with 24 bases between them. Germline CDR1 is SGHRS and CDR2 is YFSETQ. The CDR3 nucleotides read TGCGCCAGCAGCCCTGGCACGGCGACTCTACGATCCTCACCCCTCCACTTT. This sequence encodes CASSPGTATLRSSPLHF.

The gene calls are TRBV4-1 and TRBJ2-2; a weak D match, TRBD2 (5 bases). Germline V gene data show CDR1 as MGHRA and CDR2 as YSYEKL. The CDR3 runs 17 residues. Deletions cut 1 base from V and 2 bases from J, with 14 bases between. Here the CDR3 DNA reads TGCGCCAGCAGCCAAGTAAGGGAGAGGCTAAACACCGGGGAGCTGTTTTTT. This sequence encodes CASSQVRERLNTGELFF.

The rearrangement joins TRBV7-2 to TRBJ2-1; the D gene is possibly TRBD2 (6 bases). Trimming removed 0 bases at V and 7 bases at J, with 16 bases between. This CDR3 has 16 residues. CDR1 SGHTA and CDR2 FQGNSA come from the germline V gene. The DNA of the CDR3 is TGTGCCAGCAGCTTAGCCCTGACTAGTTCAGGGAATGAGCAGTTCTTC. Residues: CASSLALTSSGNEQFF.

In its sample, this clone was seen a few times. The V gene is TRBV7-3, the J gene TRBJ2-1, with D perhaps matching TRBD2 (6 bases). Germline V gene sequence: CDR1 SGHTA, CDR2 FQGTGA. The CDR3 totals 17 residues. Trimming left V 1 base short and J 0 bases short, with 13 bases between. The CDR3 is CASSLKAGWSSYNEQFF. The CDR3 nucleotides read TGTGCCAGCAGCTTAAAGGCGGGGTGGAGCTCCTACAATGAGCAGTTCTTC.

This clone was counted only a few times. The CDR3 here is CASSLDRGPRLNTEAFF. In DNA form, the CDR3 reads TGCGCCAGCAGCTTGGACAGGGGACCCCGACTGAACACTGAAGCTTTCTTT. The chain links TRBV5-1 to TRBJ1-1; 7 bases map to TRBD1. Germline trimming cut 0 bases from V and 0 bases from J; bases unmatched to any gene: 8. The CDR3 is 17 residues long. Germline CDR1 SGHRS, CDR2 YFSETQ.

The table lists this clone with a count of one. The CDR3 DNA follows: TGTGCCAGCAGCTCCCGACGGACTAACACTGAAGCTTTCTTT. As protein: CASSSRRTNTEAFF. The J gene is TRBJ1-1, the V gene TRBV27, with D hard to call. The CDR3 loop spans 14 amino acids. Trimming shortened V by 6 bases and J by 2 bases, and 13 bases separated the two germline ends. Germline CDR1 is MNHEY and CDR2 is SMNVEV (reference sequence).

This sequence joins TRBV21-1 and TRBJ1-6. TRBV21-1 is a listed pseudogene. The CDR3 consists of 20 residues. The CDR3 region is CASSLYLATHTIHHNSPLHF. The CDR3 DNA follows: TGTGCCAGCAGCCTCTATTTAGCTACACATACAATACATCATAATTCACCCCTCCACTTT.

The DNA of the CDR3 is TGTGCCAGCAGCAACCGACTGGAGACCCAGTACTTC. Its translation is CASSNRLETQYF. This chain uses TRBV2 with TRBJ2-5; D gene uncertain. The V and J ends lost 6 bases and 5 bases respectively, with 10 bases between them. Germline V gene lookup returns CDR1 SNHLY and CDR2 FYNNEI. The CDR3 length is 12 residues.

This rearrangement joins TRBV5-1 to TRBJ2-7, with TRBD2 identical over 13 bases. Germline CDR1 is SGHRS and CDR2 is YFSETQ. The CDR3 has 15 residues. Trimming took 6 bases from V and 5 from J; bases not matched to a gene: 8. The CDR3: CASTVTSGGANEQYF. CDR3 bases: TGCGCCAGCACCGTTACTAGCGGGGGGGCCAACGAGCAGTACTTC. The full variable domain, with the rest looked up from reference TRBV5-1 and TRBJ2-7, is KAGVTQTPRYLIKTRGQQVTLSCSPISGHRSVSWYQQTPGQGLQFLFEYFSETQRNKGNFPGRFSGRQFSNSRSEMNVSTLELGDSALYLCASTVTSGGANEQYFGPGTRLTVT.

This clone is medium-sized within its sample. V gene TRBV6-5 combines with J gene TRBJ1-2, with TRBD1 as a possible D gene (6 bases). Germline CDR1 is MNHEY and CDR2 is SVGAGI. The CDR3 is 14 amino acids. Trimming removed 7 bases at V and 6 bases at J, with 18 bases between. The CDR3 nucleotides read TGTGCCAGCATCCGGCCGGGGGGCGATAATGGCTACACCTTC. Protein sequence: CASIRPGGDNGYTF.

This clone was picked up a small number of times. The CDR3 nucleotides are TGTGCCAGTAGTGGAGGACAGCAGTCTGGAAACACCATATATTTT. Translating it yields CASSGGQQSGNTIYF. The genes are TRBV19 and TRBJ1-3; tentative D call: TRBD1 (6 bases). Trimming removed 5 bases from V and 1 base from J, with 12 bases in between. The length of the CDR3 is 15 residues. CDR1 is LNHDA and CDR2 is SQIVND in the germline V gene (reference sequence).

The CDR3 is CASSLEDPTGTTGELFF. The CDR3 DNA reads TGCGCCAGCAGCTTGGAGGACCCGACAGGGACAACCGGGGAGCTGTTTTTT. The rearrangement links TRBV5-1 to TRBJ2-2; 7 nucleotides match TRBD1. CDR3 size: 17 residues. J was trimmed by 5 bases and V by 0 bases; bases with no gene match: 10. CDR1 and CDR2 (germline): SGHRS, YFSETQ.

The chain uses TRBV7-2 and TRBJ2-1; 7 bases are a match to TRBD2. Germline lookup yields CDR1 SGHTA and CDR2 FQGNSA. The CDR3 is 17 residues long. Losses at the gene ends were 6 bases for V and 0 bases for J; bases not matched to a gene: 11. CDR3 nucleotides: TGTGCCAGCAGACCCCCCCGGCGGGGGAGCTCCTACAATGAGCAGTTCTTC. It yields the protein CASRPPRRGSSYNEQFF.

The chain combines TRBV10-3 with TRBJ2-1; 10 bases align to TRBD1. The CDR3 is made up of 15 amino acids. V shed 6 bases, J shed 8 bases, and the junction held 10 bases outside the gene matches. Germline V gene sequence: CDR1 ENHRY, CDR2 SYGVKD. CDR3 DNA sequence: TGTGCCATCAGCCCCGGGACAGGGGTAATGGATGAGCAGTTCTTC. It yields the protein CAISPGTGVMDEQFF.

The V gene is TRBV7-6, the J gene TRBJ2-3; 7 bases are a match to TRBD2. Germline-derived CDR1 and CDR2 are SGHVS and FNYEAQ. V gave up 3 bases and J gave up 1 base; unmatched junction bases: 4. This CDR3 is 15 amino acids long. DNA for the CDR3: TGTGCCAGCAGCTTGGGGGGGATTCGCACAGATACGCAGTATTTT. This translates into CASSLGGIRTDTQYF.

This chain joins TRBV16 and TRBJ2-3, with D perhaps matching TRBD2 (6 bases). CDR3 length equals 13 residues. The germline gives CDR1 KGHSY, CDR2 FQNENV. The V end lost 4 bases, the J end lost 3 bases, and 8 bases lay between the germline ends. The CDR3 sequence: CASSRGLTDTQYF. CDR3 DNA sequence: TGTGCCAGCAGCCGGGGACTTACAGATACGCAGTATTTT.

This clone has just a few counts. The chain employs TRBV5-4 and TRBJ1-2; tentatively, D is TRBD1 (5 bases). Trimming took 0 bases from V and 4 from J, leaving 10 bases between them. Germline V gene data show CDR1 as SGHNT and CDR2 as YYREEE (reference sequence). This CDR3 region has 14 residues. CDR3 nucleotide sequence: TGTGCCAGCAGCTTGGCTGACAGATCCTATGGCTACACCTTC. Translating gives CASSLADRSYGYTF.